The 18 T cell receptor beta chains below come from one sample, sequenced in a study of cytomegalovirus exposure and HLA in healthy donors. Assay: immunoSEQ multiplex PCR; the TCRdb copy retains only in-frame clones and omits some. The repertoire holds 65,000 to 100,000 clones, with 93% as singletons. The sample taken for sequencing was PBMCs. These receptors originate from a woman aged 25 to 39 in good health and CMV-seronegative.

The chain links TRBV4-1 to TRBJ2-2; D remains ambiguous. The ends were cut back, 4 bases at V and 4 bases at J, with 13 bases in the middle. This CDR3 spans 15 amino acids. Germline CDR1 and CDR2: MGHRA and YSYEKL. The CDR3 protein is CASSLGQAGTGELFF. For the CDR3, the DNA is TGCGCCAGCAGCCTTGGGCAGGCAGGCACCGGGGAGCTGTTTTTT.

This chain links TRBV27 with TRBJ2-3; 7 nucleotides agree with TRBD1. Germline assignment: CDR1 MNHEY and CDR2 SMNVEV (reference sequence). V lost 2 bases, J lost 10 bases, and 9 bases stayed unmatched. This CDR3 has 14 residues. The DNA of the CDR3 is TGTGCCAGCAGTTTAAGGTCCCAGGGGGTGGCGCAGTATTTT. It specifies CASSLRSQGVAQYF.

The CDR3 loop is CASSRGEVSYEQYF. CDR3 nucleotide sequence: TGTGCCAGTAGCCGGGGAGAGGTCTCCTACGAGCAGTACTTC. The rearrangement links TRBV19 to TRBJ2-7, with D maybe TRBD2 (5 bases). V gave up 6 bases and J gave up 0 bases, with 12 bases separating them. The CDR3 loop spans 14 amino acids. The V gene's germline CDR1 is LNHDA and CDR2 SQIVND (reference sequence).

The chain couples TRBV7-9 to TRBJ1-1, with 9 bases lining up with TRBD1. Germline CDR1 is SEHNR and CDR2 is FQNEAQ (reference sequence). CDR3 size: 15 residues. With V trimmed by 5 bases and J by 0 bases, 4 bases remained unmatched. The CDR3 loop is CASSMDRGMNTEAFF. The CDR3 coding sequence is TGTGCCAGCAGCATGGACAGGGGCATGAACACTGAAGCTTTCTTT.

This clone has a handful of counts. In DNA form, the CDR3 reads TGTGCCAGCACTGCAGCGGGAGGGCCCTACGAGCAGTACTTC. Its translation: CASTAAGGPYEQYF. The chain couples TRBV2 to TRBJ2-7; 10 bases match TRBD2. Germline CDR1 reads SNHLY; CDR2 reads FYNNEI. There are 14 residues in the CDR3. V gave up 7 bases and J gave up 2 bases; unmatched junction bases: 5.

The chain combines TRBV27 with TRBJ1-2, with 7 bases matching TRBD1. Germline V gives CDR1 MNHEY, CDR2 SMNVEV (reference sequence). The CDR3 consists of 15 residues. With V trimmed by 0 bases and J by 8 bases, 9 bases remained unmatched. The CDR3 DNA sequence: TGTGCCAGCAGTTTATCGGGAGAGACAGGGTACGGCTACACCTTC. The encoded protein is CASSLSGETGYGYTF.

The V gene is TRBV9, the J gene TRBJ2-5, with D possibly being TRBD2 (6 bases). V was pared by 6 bases and J by 0 bases, with 12 bases between. This CDR3 is 14 amino acids long. Germline assignment: CDR1 SGDLS and CDR2 YYNGEE. The CDR3 protein is CASTPGADQETQYF. The DNA of the CDR3 is TGTGCCAGCACCCCGGGAGCGGACCAAGAGACCCAGTACTTC.

The chain joins TRBV28 to TRBJ1-4; 9 bases map to TRBD1. The CDR3 length is 16 residues. Trimming cost V 6 bases and J 5 bases; bases outside gene matches: 10. The V gene's germline CDR1 is MDHEN and CDR2 SYDVKM. The DNA of the CDR3 is TGTGCCAGCAGACGCCCGACCGGGACAGGGAATGAAAAACTGTTTTTT. It specifies CASRRPTGTGNEKLFF.

The V and J genes are TRBV10-1 and TRBJ2-7, with 8 bases fitting TRBD1. The junction had 4 bases not matched to a gene; V was cut back by 2 bases and J by 4 bases. Germline V gene lookup returns CDR1 WNHNN and CDR2 SYGVQD (reference sequence). CDR3 length: 14 residues. CDR3 loop: CASSEVQGAYEQYF. The CDR3 nucleotides are TGCGCCAGCAGTGAGGTGCAGGGGGCATACGAGCAGTACTTC.

The rearrangement uses TRBV28 and TRBJ2-1; TRBD1 is a possible D gene (5 bases). Germline V lookup: CDR1 MDHEN, CDR2 SYDVKM. Trimming left V 1 base short and J 2 bases short, with 9 bases between. The CDR3 runs 15 residues. CDR3: CASSLLGVPYNEQFF. DNA for the CDR3: TGTGCCAGCAGTTTATTAGGGGTCCCCTACAATGAGCAGTTCTTC.

The chain uses TRBV7-8 and TRBJ1-2, with D possibly TRBD1 on 5 matching bases. This CDR3 contains 16 residues. Germline lookup yields CDR1 SGHVS and CDR2 FQNEAQ. The V and J ends lost 1 base and 3 bases respectively, with 15 bases between them. The CDR3 spells CASSLGRVVGDYGYTF. Here the CDR3 DNA reads TGTGCCAGCAGCTTAGGTCGGGTGGTAGGGGACTATGGCTACACCTTC.

The rearrangement uses TRBV5-6 and TRBJ2-1; a weak D match, TRBD1 (5 bases). There are 14 residues in the CDR3. Germline values: CDR1 SGHDT, CDR2 YYEEEE. V lost 4 bases and J lost 6, with 14 bases in between. DNA of the CDR3: TGTGCCAGCAGCGGCAACCCTGGGGCCAATGAGCAGTTCTTC. It encodes CASSGNPGANEQFF.

The rearrangement links TRBV10-3 to TRBJ2-7; D ambiguous. Looked up from germline, CDR1 is ENHRY and CDR2 is SYGVKD. The V gene lost 2 bases and the J gene lost 0 bases, with 5 bases spanning the gap. The CDR3 is made up of 13 amino acids. The CDR3 coding sequence is TGTGCCATCAGTGAGACGAGCTCCTACGAGCAGTACTTC. Its protein product is CAISETSSYEQYF.

The genes are TRBV7-9 and TRBJ2-7, with no clear D. Trimming cost V 3 bases and J 3 bases, with 3 bases left between them. The CDR3 spans 11 residues. CDR1 SEHNR and CDR2 FQNEAQ come from the germline V gene (reference sequence). CDR3 in DNA: TGTGCCAGCAGCTTGAGCTACGAGCAGTACTTC. Translated, it gives CASSLSYEQYF.

The J gene is TRBJ1-5, the V gene TRBV5-1, with D unclear. The CDR3 runs to 15 residues. V lost 0 bases to trimming and J lost 3 bases, with 10 bases between them. Germline V gene data show CDR1 as SGHRS and CDR2 as YFSETQ. The CDR3 coding sequence is TGCGCCAGCAGCTTGGCCAGCGGGCTCAATCAGCCCCAGCATTTT. Its protein is CASSLASGLNQPQHF.

The V gene is TRBV2, the J gene TRBJ2-7, with 13 bases matching TRBD2. V trimming: 2 bases; J trimming: 0 bases; junction bases outside the gene matches: 7. The CDR3 covers 18 residues. Germline CDR1 is SNHLY and CDR2 is FYNNEI. The CDR3, as DNA: TGTGCCAGCAGTGAATGGGGGACTAGCGGGATTCGCTCCTACGAGCAGTACTTC. It specifies CASSEWGTSGIRSYEQYF.

The chain links TRBV4-1 to TRBJ1-1; TRBD1 agrees at 7 bases. The CDR3 length is 14 residues. Trimming at V came to 5 bases and at J to 7 bases, leaving 10 bases not matched to a gene. Per the germline V gene, CDR1 is MGHRA and CDR2 is YSYEKL. CDR3 in amino acids: CASSDKTGISEAFF. The CDR3, as DNA: TGCGCCAGCAGCGACAAGACAGGGATAAGTGAAGCTTTCTTT.

The CDR3 DNA sequence: TGTGCCTGGAGAAGGGGTCTCCCGAACACCGGGGAGCTGTTTTTT. Amino acids: CAWRRGLPNTGELFF. V and J are TRBV30 and TRBJ2-2; weak D call: TRBD1 (5 bases). CDR1 is GTSNPN and CDR2 is SVGIG in the germline V gene (reference sequence). This CDR3 region has 15 residues. V shed 3 bases and J shed 0 bases, with 11 bases lying between them.